This passage covers 20 T cell receptor beta chains from one sample sequenced in a study of cytomegalovirus exposure and HLA in healthy donors. The PCR ran on 60 Vbeta and 13 Jbeta primers. Clones were read by immunoSEQ multiplex PCR, and TCRdb kept only the in-frame ones, dropping some. The data contain about 84,000 clones, about 60% of them seen just once; the ten biggest clones take up about 15%. Specimen: PBMCs. The receptors come from a woman between 35 and 50 years old in good health and CMV-seropositive.

With regard to this clone: The same CDR3 also results from other DNA sequences found in this sample. The J gene is TRBJ1-1, the V gene TRBV9; a possible D gene is TRBD1 (5 bases). From germline, CDR1 is SGDLS and CDR2 YYNGEE. V shed 0 bases and J shed 4 bases, with 10 bases lying between them. This CDR3 comprises 14 residues. CDR3 DNA sequence: TGTGCCAGCAGCGTAGCATATAGGGGCACTGAAGCTTTCTTT. Translating gives CASSVAYRGTEAFF. Complete variable domain (other parts from reference TRBV9 and TRBJ1-1): DSGVTQTPKHLITATGQRVTLRCSPRSGDLSVYWYQQSLDQGLQFLIQYYNGEERAKGNILERFSAQQFPDLHSELNLSSLELGDSALYFCASSVAYRGTEAFFGQGTRLTVV.

Only a few counts were recorded for this clone. The V gene is TRBV4-2, the J gene TRBJ1-1, with 9 bases aligning to TRBD1. Per germline, CDR1 LGHNA and CDR2 YNFKEQ. The CDR3 consists of 14 residues. The V segment lost 4 bases and the J segment 5 bases; nucleotides outside the gene matches: 5. CDR3 nucleotide sequence: TGTGCCAGCAGCCCGGACAGGGGCAGTACTGAAGCTTTCTTT. Protein product: CASSPDRGSTEAFF.

The CDR3 here is CARSTTGRVPHSNQPQHF. For the CDR3, the DNA is TGTGCCAGGAGCACAACAGGACGCGTCCCCCATAGCAATCAGCCCCAGCATTTT. The chain links TRBV5-6 to TRBJ1-5; possibly TRBD1 for D (5 bases). Trimming removed 8 bases from V and 0 bases from J, with 24 bases in between. Germline CDR1 SGHDT, CDR2 YYEEEE. CDR3 size: 18 residues.

This chain links TRBV9 with TRBJ2-5, with 9 bases that match TRBD2. Per the germline V gene, CDR1 is SGDLS and CDR2 is YYNGEE. The CDR3 length is 13 residues. V shed 3 bases, J shed 7 bases, and the junction held 4 bases outside the gene matches. DNA for the CDR3: TGTGCCAGCAGCGAGGGACTAGCAGGGACCCAGTACTTC. Protein sequence: CASSEGLAGTQYF. Complete variable domain (other parts from reference TRBV9 and TRBJ2-5): DSGVTQTPKHLITATGQRVTLRCSPRSGDLSVYWYQQSLDQGLQFLIQYYNGEERAKGNILERFSAQQFPDLHSELNLSSLELGDSALYFCASSEGLAGTQYFGPGTRLLVL.

The rearrangement joins TRBV4-3 to TRBJ2-3; no clear D. The CDR3 runs to 14 residues. The V gene's germline CDR1 is LGHNA and CDR2 YSLEER. The germline V and J ends were trimmed by 4 bases and 2 bases, with 10 bases remaining between them. The CDR3 sequence: CASSRSRYTDTQYF. For the CDR3, the DNA is TGCGCCAGCAGCCGGTCTAGGTACACAGATACGCAGTATTTT.

The chain uses TRBV6-1 and TRBJ1-5; TRBD1 agrees at 7 bases. V lost 6 bases to trimming and J lost 4 bases; unmatched junction nucleotides: 9. Per germline, CDR1 MNHNS and CDR2 SASEGT. The CDR3 is 15 amino acids. The DNA for the CDR3 is TGTGCCAGCAGCCTAGACAGGGACCCGAATCAGCCCCAGCATTTT. Translating gives CASSLDRDPNQPQHF.

The chain joins TRBV7-7 to TRBJ1-5; the D is unclear. The CDR3 sequence is 13 residues long. Germline assignment: CDR1 SSHAT and CDR2 FNYEAQ (reference sequence). Trimming pared 5 bases from V and 6 bases from J, leaving 11 bases between. The CDR3 DNA follows: TGTGCCAGCAGCCCCTCCGAGGGTCAGCCCCAGCATTTT. Translated: CASSPSEGQPQHF.

The chain joins TRBV7-9 to TRBJ2-7, with TRBD2 as a possible D gene (5 bases). The CDR3 loop spans 13 amino acids. Per the germline V gene, CDR1 is SEHNR and CDR2 is FQNEAQ (reference sequence). Trimming took 5 bases from V and 5 from J, leaving 13 bases between them. This chain's CDR3 is CASSQRAFDEQYF. The CDR3 DNA is TGTGCCAGCAGCCAGAGGGCTTTTGACGAGCAGTACTTC. The full variable domain, its missing parts supplied by reference TRBV7-9 and TRBJ2-7, is DTGVSQNPRHKITKRGQNVTFRCDPISEHNRLYWYRQTLGQGPEFLTYFQNEAQLEKSRLLSDRFSAERPKGSFSTLEIQRTEQGDSAMYLCASSQRAFDEQYFGPGTRLTVT.

This clone was seen more than once but under ten times. The chain recombines TRBV28 with TRBJ1-1, with TRBD1 identical over 7 bases. This CDR3 is built from 14 residues. V was pared by 6 bases and J by 5 bases, with 9 bases of the junction left unmatched. Germline V gives CDR1 MDHEN, CDR2 SYDVKM. CDR3 sequence reads: CASSPRGGLTEAFF. CDR3 nucleotide sequence: TGTGCCAGCAGCCCGAGAGGGGGCCTTACTGAAGCTTTCTTT.

The chain links TRBV4-2 to TRBJ1-4; TRBD1 is a possible D gene (5 bases). The CDR3 contains 16 residues. Trimming cost V 4 bases and J 0 bases, with 12 bases left between them. The germline V gene has CDR1 LGHNA and CDR2 YNFKEQ. CDR3 in amino acids: CASSREWGATNEKLFF. DNA of the CDR3: TGTGCCAGCAGCCGGGAATGGGGGGCAACTAATGAAAAACTGTTTTTT.

The V and J genes are TRBV5-4 and TRBJ2-1; D not resolved. V was pared by 0 bases and J by 15 bases, with 13 bases between. Germline V gene sequence: CDR1 SGHNT, CDR2 YYREEE (reference sequence). The CDR3 runs 12 residues. CDR3 in amino acids: CASSLDSRIMFF. CDR3 in DNA: TGTGCCAGCAGCTTGGACAGTCGGATAATGTTCTTC.

The V and J genes are TRBV6-5 and TRBJ1-4, with 10 positions matching TRBD1. V was pared by 6 bases and J by 8 bases, with 6 bases of the junction left unmatched. The CDR3 has 14 residues. Per the germline V gene, CDR1 is MNHEY and CDR2 is SVGAGI. The CDR3 sequence: CASSDRGRREKLFF. The CDR3 coding sequence is TGTGCCAGCAGCGACAGGGGGCGACGGGAAAAACTGTTTTTT.

The rearrangement uses TRBV28 and TRBJ2-7, with 7 bases aligning to TRBD1. This CDR3 has 17 residues. Germline V lookup: CDR1 MDHEN, CDR2 SYDVKM. V shed 5 bases and J 3 bases; nucleotides not matched to a gene: 16. The CDR3 reads CASSDPTGYPYYYEQYF. The CDR3 region has the DNA TGTGCCAGCAGTGACCCGACAGGGTACCCCTACTACTACGAGCAGTACTTC.

The V and J genes are TRBV5-1 and TRBJ2-1; D is uncertain. V lost 1 base to trimming and J lost 0 bases, with 8 bases between them. The CDR3 is 15 residues long. The germline V gene has CDR1 SGHRS and CDR2 YFSETQ. The DNA of the CDR3 is TGCGCCAGCAGCTTGATGGCTAGCTCCTACAATGAGCAGTTCTTC. Protein sequence: CASSLMASSYNEQFF.

The chain couples TRBV2 to TRBJ1-5, with D unclear. V lost 1 base to trimming and J lost 7 bases, with 8 bases between them. The V gene's germline CDR1 is SNHLY and CDR2 FYNNEI. The CDR3 contains 13 residues. The CDR3 DNA is TGTGCCAGCAGTGAAGGTAGCGACCAGCCCCAGCATTTT. This gives the protein CASSEGSDQPQHF.

This chain connects TRBV19 to TRBJ1-1; D is possibly TRBD1 (5 bases). Trimming took off 6 bases at V and 9 bases at J, with 20 bases between the two ends. This CDR3 contains 14 residues. Germline V gene sequence: CDR1 LNHDA, CDR2 SQIVND (reference sequence). CDR3 nucleotide sequence: TGTGCCAGTAGCCCACGGGGGGGGAATGTGAAAGCTTTCTTT. This encodes CASSPRGGNVKAFF.

The chain couples TRBV5-1 to TRBJ2-7, with 7 positions matching TRBD1. The CDR3 length is 15 residues. The V gene end was trimmed by 0 bases and the J gene end by 3 bases; junction bases not matched to a gene: 6. CDR1 is SGHRS and CDR2 is YFSETQ in the germline V gene. DNA for the CDR3: TGCGCCAGCAGCTTGGGACAGGGAAGGAACTACGAGCAGTACTTC. Translating it yields CASSLGQGRNYEQYF.

The CDR3 bases are TGTGCCAGCAGCCCCGGACGGGGGACCTCCTACAATGAGCAGTTCTTC. Protein product: CASSPGRGTSYNEQFF. The chain has TRBV4-2 and TRBJ2-1; possibly TRBD2 for D (6 bases). The CDR3 spans 16 residues. V dropped 4 bases and J dropped 0 bases, with 13 bases sitting between them. Germline-derived CDR1 and CDR2 are LGHNA and YNFKEQ.

The CDR3 loop reads CASSLVGTGYGGYTF. CDR3 coding DNA: TGTGCCAGCAGCTTAGTAGGGACAGGGTATGGTGGCTACACCTTC. The chain links TRBV11-2 to TRBJ1-2, with 9 bases aligning to TRBD1. Germline V gene sequence: CDR1 SGHAT, CDR2 FQNNGV. CDR3 size: 15 residues. V lost 1 base to trimming and J lost 7 bases; unmatched junction nucleotides: 7.

This chain connects TRBV28 to TRBJ1-2; a weak D match, TRBD1 (5 bases). CDR3 size: 14 residues. V dropped 5 bases and J dropped 3 bases, with 13 bases sitting between them. The germline gives CDR1 MDHEN, CDR2 SYDVKM. The CDR3: CASSPETVHYGYTF. The CDR3 nucleotides read TGTGCCAGCAGTCCTGAGACAGTTCACTATGGCTACACCTTC.